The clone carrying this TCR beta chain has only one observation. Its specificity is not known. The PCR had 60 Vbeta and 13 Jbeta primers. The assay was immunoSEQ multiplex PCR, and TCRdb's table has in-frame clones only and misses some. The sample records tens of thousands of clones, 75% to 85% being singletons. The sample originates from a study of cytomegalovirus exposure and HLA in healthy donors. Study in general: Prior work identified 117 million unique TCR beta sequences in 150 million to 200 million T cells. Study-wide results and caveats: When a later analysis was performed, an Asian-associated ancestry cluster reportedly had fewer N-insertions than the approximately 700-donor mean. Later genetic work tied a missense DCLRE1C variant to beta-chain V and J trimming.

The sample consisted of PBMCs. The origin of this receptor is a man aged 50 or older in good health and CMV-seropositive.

The CDR3 sequence: CASSPGTGVYGYTF. CDR3 sequence (DNA): TGTGCCAGCTCACCCGGGACAGGGGTTTATGGCTACACCTTC. The chain uses TRBV18 and TRBJ1-2, with 10 positions matching TRBD1. The CDR3 totals 14 residues. V shed 3 bases and J 5 bases; nucleotides not matched to a gene: 3. Germline CDR1 reads KGHSH; CDR2 reads LQKENI. Supplemented by reference TRBV18 and TRBJ1-2, the full variable domain reads NAGVMQNPRHLVRRRGQEARLRCSPMKGHSHVYWYRQLPEEGLKFMVYLQKENIIDESGMPKERFSAEFPKEGPSILRIQQVVRGDSAAYFCASSPGTGVYGYTFGSGTRLTVV.